These 28 T cell receptor beta chains were sequenced from one sample in a study of identical twins. Using its own MiXCR run on the 5' RACE reads, TCRdb lists one record per CDR3 protein. This repertoire shows about 530,000 distinct CDR3 sequences, about 22% found once; its top ten account for around 0.5%. These data were also reused for a study on yellow fever vaccine responses in identical twins.

Sequencing used CD4+ T cells sorted from blood. The receptors were sampled from a woman in her late teens or twenties in good health.

This clonotype came up a few times. This chain joins TRBV9 and TRBJ2-2; D possibly corresponds to TRBD2 (6 bases). Germline V lookup: CDR1 SGDLS, CDR2 YYNGEE. The CDR3 is 15 residues long. Trimming pared 5 bases from V and 1 base from J, leaving 12 bases between. The CDR3 region has the DNA TGTGCCAGCAGGGCGGGATCGGGGAACACCGGGGAGCTGTTTTTT. Translating it yields CASRAGSGNTGELFF.

This clonotype appeared a few times. This chain links TRBV12-3 or TRBV12-4 with TRBJ1-1; D perhaps matches TRBD1 (6 bases). This CDR3 has 19 amino acids. V lost 3 bases, J lost 3 bases, and 26 bases lay in between. The CDR3 here is CASSFSTRGVPLWDTEAFF. The DNA of the CDR3 is TGTGCCAGCAGTTTTTCGACCAGGGGAGTGCCGTTGTGGGACACTGAAGCTTTCTTT.

This clonotype was seen a handful of times. This chain connects TRBV5-1 to TRBJ1-1, with D unresolved. The CDR3 spans 13 residues. V was shortened by 0 bases and J by 5 bases, with 8 bases between the two germline ends. Germline V CDR1 and CDR2: SGHRS, YFSETQ. The CDR3 DNA is TGCGCCAGCAGCTTGGACGATTGGACTGAAGCTTTCTTT. Translated: CASSLDDWTEAFF.

The chain joins TRBV12-3 or TRBV12-4 to TRBJ1-1; the match to TRBD1 covers 8 bases. The ends lost 3 bases at V and 11 bases at J; junction bases unmatched: 8. This CDR3 is built from 13 residues. DNA of the CDR3: TGTGCCAGCAGTTTTTCAGGGGGCTATAAGGCTTTCTTT. Translated, it gives CASSFSGGYKAFF.

The chain recombines TRBV5-1 with TRBJ2-1, with 13 positions matching TRBD2. The germline gives CDR1 SGHRS, CDR2 YFSETQ. CDR3 length: 18 residues. The ends lost 0 bases at V and 0 bases at J; junction bases unmatched: 3. This CDR3 is CASSLGLAGGFSYNEQFF. The CDR3 DNA follows: TGCGCCAGCAGCTTGGGACTAGCGGGAGGCTTCTCCTACAATGAGCAGTTCTTC. The whole variable domain, filled in from reference TRBV5-1 and TRBJ2-1, reads KAGVTQTPRYLIKTRGQQVTLSCSPISGHRSVSWYQQTPGQGLQFLFEYFSETQRNKGNFPGRFSGRQFSNSRSEMNVSTLELGDSALYLCASSLGLAGGFSYNEQFFGPGTRLTVL.

V is TRBV24-1 and J is TRBJ2-1; TRBD2 agrees at 7 bases. J was trimmed by 9 bases and V by 4 bases; bases with no gene match: 8. CDR1 is KGHDR and CDR2 is SFDVKD in the germline V gene. CDR3 size: 14 residues. CDR3 amino acids: CATSEGGRAGEQFF. The CDR3 DNA reads TGTGCCACCAGTGAGGGTGGGAGGGCTGGTGAGCAGTTCTTC.

The chain joins TRBV7-2 to TRBJ2-5, with 12 bases fitting TRBD2. V dropped 0 bases and J dropped 2; count of bases not matched to a gene: 1. Germline V CDR1 and CDR2: SGHTA, FQGNSA. The CDR3 is made up of 16 amino acids. The CDR3 region is CASSLATSGGQETQYF. Written as DNA, the CDR3 is TGTGCCAGCAGCTTAGCAACTAGCGGGGGGCAAGAGACCCAGTACTTC.

The rearrangement joins TRBV20-1 to TRBJ2-1; 10 bases are a match to TRBD2. Germline V CDR1 and CDR2: DFQATT, SNEGSKA (reference sequence). Unmatched junction bases numbered 14, after V lost 4 bases and J lost 5 bases. The CDR3 consists of 17 residues. This chain's CDR3 is CSAIIHWTSGAHNEQFF. CDR3 in DNA: TGCAGTGCTATTATACACTGGACTAGCGGAGCCCACAATGAGCAGTTCTTC.

The V gene is TRBV12-3 or TRBV12-4, the J gene TRBJ2-2; the D gene could be TRBD1 or TRBD2 (5 bases each). The CDR3 runs 16 residues. Trimming removed 6 bases from V and 7 bases from J, with 21 bases in between. The CDR3 DNA reads TGTGCCAGCAGCTCAGGGTTGAGGGCCGGTGGCGGGGAGCTGTTTTTT. Protein: CASSSGLRAGGGELFF.

This clonotype was seen a few times. V is TRBV12-3 or TRBV12-4 and J is TRBJ2-4, with D possibly being TRBD2 (6 bases). V lost 6 bases to trimming and J lost 2 bases, with 11 bases between them. This CDR3 is 14 amino acids long. The DNA for the CDR3 is TGTGCCAGCAGACCCGGGGGATCCAAAAACATTCAGTACTTC. Residues: CASRPGGSKNIQYF.

This clonotype was detected a few times. V is TRBV12-3 or TRBV12-4 and J is TRBJ1-3; no reliable D call. V shed 7 bases and J shed 2 bases, with 9 bases lying between them. This CDR3 contains 13 residues. The CDR3 DNA is TGTGCCAGCATAACAACCCCTGGAAACACCATATATTTT. It encodes CASITTPGNTIYF.

The chain employs TRBV11-2 and TRBJ2-1, with 13 positions matching TRBD2. Germline V lookup: CDR1 SGHAT, CDR2 FQNNGV. The CDR3 runs to 18 residues. After removal of 5 bases from V and 0 bases from J, the junction contained 7 bases not matched to a gene. CDR3 DNA: TGTGCCAGCAGCCGAGGACTAGCGGGGGTCCCCTCCTACAATGAGCAGTTCTTC. Encoded protein: CASSRGLAGVPSYNEQFF.

The V gene is TRBV29-1, the J gene TRBJ2-1, with D possibly being TRBD1 (5 bases). Germline V CDR1 and CDR2: SQVTM, ANQGSEA. This CDR3 spans 12 amino acids. Trimming took off 5 bases at V and 9 bases at J, with 14 bases between the two ends. CDR3 in DNA: TGCAGCGTTTTATGGGGCTCCGGTGAGCAGTTCTTC. As protein: CSVLWGSGEQFF.

The chain employs TRBV15 and TRBJ2-1; 7 nucleotides line up with TRBD2. J was trimmed by 14 bases and V by 0 bases; bases with no gene match: 10. Germline-derived CDR1 and CDR2 are LNHNV and YYDKDF (reference sequence). This CDR3 is 14 amino acids long. The DNA of the CDR3 is TGTGCCACCAGCAGAGATACCTCCAGCGGGAATGAGTTCTTC. This gives the protein CATSRDTSSGNEFF.

The genes are TRBV10-3 and TRBJ2-3, with TRBD2 identical over 7 bases. V shed 2 bases, J shed 1 base, and the junction held 0 bases outside the gene matches. Germline assignment: CDR1 ENHRY and CDR2 SYGVKD. This CDR3 is built from 14 residues. In DNA form, the CDR3 reads TGTGCCATCAGTGAGGCGGGAGGCACAGATACGCAGTATTTT. This sequence encodes CAISEAGGTDTQYF.

This clonotype showed up just a few times. The CDR3: CASSWTGGRQEQYF. The CDR3 DNA is TGCGCCAGCAGCTGGACAGGGGGCCGGCAAGAGCAGTACTTC. This chain links TRBV5-1 with TRBJ2-7; TRBD1 aligns across 11 bases. The CDR3 is made up of 14 amino acids. V lost 3 bases, J lost 7 bases, and 6 bases stayed unmatched. Germline CDR1 SGHRS, CDR2 YFSETQ.

This rearrangement joins TRBV11-1 to TRBJ2-3; 11 bases are a match to TRBD2. The V gene end was trimmed by 5 bases and the J gene end by 2 bases; junction bases not matched to a gene: 12. The CDR3 extends over 18 amino acids. Germline CDR1 reads SGHAT; CDR2 reads FQDESV (reference sequence). The CDR3 DNA follows: TGTGCCAGCAGCCCGGGGACTAGCGGAGCTACTTACACAGATACGCAGTATTTT. This encodes CASSPGTSGATYTDTQYF.

This clonotype has a handful of counts. The gene calls are TRBV18 and TRBJ2-1; 11 bases match TRBD1. There are 17 residues in the CDR3. Unmatched junction bases numbered 7, after V lost 4 bases and J lost 2 bases. From germline, CDR1 is KGHSH and CDR2 LQKENI. The CDR3 sequence: CASSRGQGARAYNEQFF. The CDR3 coding sequence is TGTGCCAGCTCACGAGGACAGGGGGCGCGGGCCTACAATGAGCAGTTCTTC.

The V and J genes are TRBV2 and TRBJ2-5, with D possibly matching TRBD1 (5 bases). CDR3 size: 11 residues. Germline CDR1 and CDR2: SNHLY and FYNNEI. The V end was cut by 7 bases, the J end by 3 bases, with 6 bases between. CDR3 sequence reads: CASTGKETQYF. The CDR3 DNA is TGTGCCAGCACAGGGAAAGAGACCCAGTACTTC.

Only a few counts were recorded for this clonotype. CDR3 residues: CASSLSLGKPYNEQFF. CDR3 sequence (DNA): TGTGCCAGCAGCTTAAGTCTGGGGAAACCCTACAATGAGCAGTTCTTC. This rearrangement joins TRBV7-2 to TRBJ2-1; D ambiguous. The germline V gene encodes CDR1 SGHTA and CDR2 FQGNSA. V was clipped by 2 bases and J by 2 bases, with 13 bases between them. This CDR3 has 16 residues.

V gene TRBV7-9 combines with J gene TRBJ2-7, with 9 bases fitting TRBD2. The V gene end was trimmed by 5 bases and the J gene end by 2 bases; junction bases not matched to a gene: 10. This CDR3 is built from 16 residues. Germline CDR1 reads SEHNR; CDR2 reads FQNEAQ (reference sequence). The CDR3 loop is CASSPTGTSWAYEQYF. The CDR3 DNA follows: TGTGCCAGCAGCCCAACAGGGACTAGCTGGGCCTACGAGCAGTACTTC.

The chain employs TRBV15 and TRBJ2-3, with D tentatively TRBD2 (5 bases). Germline values: CDR1 LNHNV, CDR2 YYDKDF (reference sequence). The CDR3 covers 16 residues. V lost 0 bases, J lost 6 bases, and 16 bases lay in between. CDR3 nucleotides: TGTGCCACCAGCAGAGATATACCGATCACGGGGGATACGCAGTATTTT. Its protein product is CATSRDIPITGDTQYF. The complete variable domain, with remaining parts taken from reference TRBV15 and TRBJ2-3, reads DAMVIQNPRYQVTQFGKPVTLSCSQTLNHNVMYWYQQKSSQAPKLLFHYYDKDFNNEADTPDNFQSRRPNTSFCFLDIRSPGLGDTAMYLCATSRDIPITGDTQYFGPGTRLTVL.

V gene TRBV6-7 combines with J gene TRBJ2-7; 7 bases map to TRBD1. TRBV6-7 is filed as an ORF, its function uncertain. The CDR3 extends over 16 amino acids. In nucleotides, the CDR3 is TGTGCCAGCAGTAACTCCTTTACGACAGGGTCCTGCGAGCAGTACGTC. Translating it yields CASSNSFTTGSCEQYV.

The gene calls are TRBV20-1 and TRBJ2-7; the D is unclear. Trimming removed 3 bases at V and 0 bases at J, with 9 bases between. Germline V gene sequence: CDR1 DFQATT, CDR2 SNEGSKA (reference sequence). This CDR3 region has 13 residues. CDR3 DNA sequence: TGCAGTGCTAGTAAGGAGTCCTCCTACGAGCAGTACTTC. Protein sequence: CSASKESSYEQYF.

The chain joins TRBV12-3 or TRBV12-4 to TRBJ1-1; D might be TRBD1 (5 bases). V was trimmed by 5 bases and J by 1 base, leaving 14 bases between them. The CDR3 has 15 residues. The CDR3 nucleotides are TGTGCCAGCAGTCCCCCGGGACCCTCGAACACTGAAGCTTTCTTT. This gives the protein CASSPPGPSNTEAFF.

At least ten counts were recorded for this clonotype. This chain connects TRBV3-1 to TRBJ2-3; D not resolved. Germline V gene data show CDR1 as LGHDT and CDR2 as YNNKEL (reference sequence). Trimming shortened V by 0 bases and J by 2 bases, and 0 bases separated the two germline ends. The CDR3 has 12 residues. The DNA of the CDR3 is TGTGCCAGCAGCCAAGACACAGATACGCAGTATTTT. This codes for CASSQDTDTQYF.

The DNA of the CDR3 is TGCGCCAGCAGCTTCTCGCTAGCGGACCCCTCCTACAATGAGCAGTTCTTC. Its translation: CASSFSLADPSYNEQFF. V is TRBV5-1 and J is TRBJ2-1; 7 bases are a match to TRBD2. Losses at the gene ends were 2 bases for V and 0 bases for J; bases not matched to a gene: 8. The germline CDR1 and CDR2 sequences are SGHRS and YFSETQ. This CDR3 has 17 residues.

This chain links TRBV20-1 with TRBJ2-5; TRBD2 is a possible D gene (6 bases). The V gene's germline CDR1 is DFQATT and CDR2 SNEGSKA (reference sequence). This CDR3 has 14 amino acids. With 7 bases removed from V and 1 base from J, the gap between germline ends came to 16 bases. Here the CDR3 DNA reads TGCAGTGTCCCGGGGAGGCGGGCCCAAGAGACCCAGTACTTC. Amino acids: CSVPGRRAQETQYF.